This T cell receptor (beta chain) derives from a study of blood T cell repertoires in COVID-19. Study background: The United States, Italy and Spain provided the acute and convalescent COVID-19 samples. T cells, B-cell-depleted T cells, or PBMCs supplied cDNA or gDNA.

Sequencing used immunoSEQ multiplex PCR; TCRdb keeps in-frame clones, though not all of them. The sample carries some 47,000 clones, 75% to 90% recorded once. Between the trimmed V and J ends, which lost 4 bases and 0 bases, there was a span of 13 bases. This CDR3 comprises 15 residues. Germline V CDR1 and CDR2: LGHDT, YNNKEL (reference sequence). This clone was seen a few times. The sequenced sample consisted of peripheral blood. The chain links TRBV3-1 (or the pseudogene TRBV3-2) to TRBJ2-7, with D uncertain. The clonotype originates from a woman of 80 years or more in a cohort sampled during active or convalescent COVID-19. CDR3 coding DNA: TGTGCCAGCAGCCCCCGCAGGTTAACCTCCTACGAGCAGTACTTC. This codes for CASSPRRLTSYEQYF.